This TCR beta chain came from a study of T-cell reconstitution after alpha-beta-depleted transplantation in children. A library of TCRbeta sequences, prepared with unique molecular identifiers, was generated. TCRdb passed the PCR reads through MiXCR, listing each CDR3 protein once. The sample contains roughly 590,000 distinct CDR3 sequences, approximately 16% of which appear only once. Germline V lookup: CDR1 KGHDR, CDR2 SFDVKD. Trimming cost V 0 bases and J 6 bases, with 7 bases left between them. The CDR3 sequence is 14 residues long. This clonotype has more than one count but fewer than ten. The chain carries TRBV24-1 and TRBJ2-2; D is perhaps TRBD1 or TRBD2 (5 bases each). This sequence originates from a human donor who donated a stem cell graft to a child with acute myeloid leukemia. The material sequenced was PBMCs from the stem cell graft donor, taken from the stem cell graft. The CDR3 nucleotides read TGTGCCACCAGTGATTTGTGGGGACCCGGGGAGCTGTTTTTT. As protein: CATSDLWGPGELFF.